This T cell receptor (beta chain) was documented in a study of OX40 agonist ivuxolimab in advanced cancers. Study at large: Ivuxolimab is a fully human IgG2 antibody that activates OX40 (CD134).

Method: immunoSEQ multiplex PCR; TCRdb's copy keeps in-frame clones and lacks some. Of around 75,000 clones detected, about 90% appear once; the ten largest clones hold 2.5%. Study-wide findings and caveats: At 0.1 to 3.0 mg/kg and by week 6, clonal expansion occurred in CD4+ and CD8+ blood T cells. What antigens the expanded peripheral T cells recognized was never established.

In the case of this clone: No antigen is known for it.

This clonotype was sampled from an adult with an advanced solid tumor such as melanoma, head and neck, liver or kidney cancer. Sample: CD4+ or CD8+ T cells sorted from blood, taken in a trial of the OX40 agonist ivuxolimab.

This CDR3 reads CASSSPSGFTEAFF. CDR3 DNA: TGTGCCAGTAGTAGCCCCTCGGGGTTCACTGAAGCTTTCTTT. The chain recombines TRBV19 with TRBJ1-1; no clear D gene. V was cut by 4 bases and J by 4 bases, with 13 bases left in between. The CDR3 runs 14 residues. The germline V gene encodes CDR1 LNHDA and CDR2 SQIVND (reference sequence).